A selection of T cell receptor beta chains follows, all from one sample in a study of OX40 agonist ivuxolimab in advanced cancers. Data came from immunoSEQ multiplex PCR; TCRdb stores just in-frame clones and leaves some out. The sample carries approximately 60,000 clones, 75% to 85% recorded once. The material was CD4+ or CD8+ T cells sorted from blood, obtained in a trial of the OX40 agonist ivuxolimab. These receptors all stem from an adult with an advanced solid tumor such as melanoma, head and neck, liver or kidney cancer. CDR3s include the opening cysteine and the closing phenylalanine or tryptophan. The order of the fields is D gene, V gene, J gene, CDR3 protein. D genes are given only for firm matches.

>TRBD1|TRBV6-1|TRBJ1-6
CASSEGQSSYNSPLHF
>NA|TRBV5-1|TRBJ2-1
CASSPDRREDEQFF
>NA|TRBV14|TRBJ2-7
CASSQGDLYEQYF
>NA|TRBV19|TRBJ1-2
CASSRGGDYGYTF
>NA|TRBV19|TRBJ1-1
CASSIRDRTEAFF
>NA|TRBV9|TRBJ2-7
CASSVRWESHEQYF
>TRBD2|TRBV5-4|TRBJ2-1
CASSPLAGRANSGEQFF
>NA|TRBV29-1|TRBJ2-3
CSVDGPADGSTDTQYF
>TRBD2|TRBV19|TRBJ2-2
CASSGASGRAGELFF
>TRBD1|TRBV5-4|TRBJ2-2
CASSRPGTGGDTGELFF
>TRBD1|TRBV6-1|TRBJ2-7
CASSPERTGPGEQYF
>TRBD1|TRBV10-3|TRBJ2-7
CAISEGTGGLRNEQYF
>NA|TRBV7-2|TRBJ2-7
CASSGDYGSEQYF
>TRBD1|TRBV27|TRBJ2-5
CASSLSGTGRETQYF
>NA|TRBV6-5|TRBJ1-1
CASNPNAGYTEAFF
>NA|TRBV6-1|TRBJ2-7
CASSFTQAGPGEQYF
>NA|TRBV18|TRBJ1-4
CASSPPEGRGEKLFF
>NA|TRBV6-1|TRBJ1-3
CASRVGAGSGNTIYF
>NA|TRBV6-6|TRBJ2-5
CASSQEETQYF
>TRBD2|TRBV28|TRBJ2-1
CASSQAGGHPSSYNEQFF
>TRBD2|TRBV29-1|TRBJ2-7
CSVRLGTSGSYEQYF
>NA|TRBV6-1|TRBJ2-2
CASSLSTGELFF
>TRBD1|TRBV28|TRBJ1-2
CASSFPDRGMSYTF
>TRBD1|TRBV7-3|TRBJ2-3
CASSLVTGGANTQYF
>TRBD1|TRBV15|TRBJ2-3
CATSRGDRGADTQYF
>NA|TRBV6-5|NA
CASSRTGETQYF
>TRBD1|TRBV27|TRBJ2-7
CASRIGTGYREQYF
>NA|TRBV21-1|TRBJ2-7
CASSKAGTASYEQYF
>NA|TRBV30|TRBJ1-1
CAWSVLGTEAFF
>NA|TRBV28|TRBJ2-7
CASSPLRTSEQYF
>NA|TRBV9|TRBJ1-2
CASSVGLRTVYGYTF
>NA|TRBV2|TRBJ2-1
CASSEGAWVNEQFF
>NA|TRBV5-1|TRBJ1-2
CASSRGYGYTF
>NA|TRBV28|TRBJ2-5
CASSLGTQVQETRYF
>NA|TRBV6-6|TRBJ2-5
CASSYSIETQYF
>NA|TRBV14|NA
CASSSRGGGEQYF
>NA|TRBV5-6|TRBJ1-4
CASQTSGGLDEKLFF
>NA|TRBV7-9|TRBJ1-6
CASSLVDSTSPLHF
>TRBD2|TRBV9|TRBJ2-7
CASSETSGRREQYF
>NA|TRBV4-1|TRBJ2-5
CASSHPATKETQYF
>TRBD1|TRBV5-1|TRBJ1-2
CASSWGQEPNYGYTF
>NA|TRBV6-5|TRBJ1-3
CASSLTLNSGNTIYF
>NA|TRBV12-5|TRBJ2-7
CASGLFCSSYEQYF
>NA|TRBV5-4|TRBJ1-2
CASSLTDFYNYGYTF
>NA|TRBV18|TRBJ2-2
CASSPITQNTGELFF
>TRBD2|TRBV19|TRBJ2-3
CASRSLAGETDTQYF
>TRBD1|TRBV19|TRBJ1-2
CASRTLKQGLGYGYTF
>NA|TRBV9|TRBJ1-1
CASSVDGDYTEAFF
>NA|TRBV6-5|TRBJ2-3
CASSRTSTDTQYF
>NA|TRBV13|TRBJ2-3
CASSLTGRSTDTQYF
>NA|TRBV7-3|TRBJ2-3
CASSQHSEFTQYF
>NA|TRBV19|TRBJ2-6
CASSNGGQGFSGANVLTF